The rows below give T cell receptor beta chains drawn from one sample of a study of CD4 T cells in relation to SARS-CoV-2 and coronaviruses. Method: immunoSEQ multiplex PCR; TCRdb's copy keeps in-frame clones and lacks some. This sample yields around 20,000 clones, of which around 66% are seen a single time; 9.5% to 11% belongs to the top ten. No antigen has been assigned to these receptors. The sequenced material came from CD4+ T cells from PBMCs, cultured in vitro. The receptors were sampled from a human donor in good health. Each CDR3 is given with its conserved first and last residue. Fields, in order: CDR3 protein, CDR3 DNA, D gene, clone size, V gene, J gene. The D gene is left open where the match is weak. Clone size is given for some rows only: seen once, a few or many times, or a class if the clone is expanded.

CASSFFKTRDTQYF	TGTGCCAGCAGCTTTTTCAAGACCAGAGATACGCAGTATTTT	-	few	TRBV5-4	TRBJ2-3
CASTLTGAYTEAFF	TGTGCCAGCACCCTGACAGGGGCATACACTGAAGCTTTCTTT	TRBD1	-	TRBV6-5	TRBJ1-1
CASSSGPANEQFF	TGTGCCAGCAGTTCGGGCCCTGCCAATGAGCAGTTCTTC	-	few	TRBV12-3/TRBV12-4	TRBJ2-1
CASGLGRLAGKNEQFF	TGTGCTAGTGGTTTGGGACGACTAGCGGGAAAAAATGAGCAGTTCTTC	TRBD2	-	TRBV12-5	TRBJ2-1
CASLTGSSYNEQFF	TGTGCCAGCTTGACAGGGAGCTCCTACAATGAGCAGTTCTTC	TRBD1	-	TRBV6-5	TRBJ2-1
CASSPEGLADYEQYF	TGTGCCAGCAGCCCCGAGGGACTAGCGGATTACGAGCAGTACTTC	TRBD2	-	TRBV4-2	TRBJ2-7
CASSQAWQRGSCNQPQHF	TGTGCCAGCAGCCAAGCGTGGCAGCGGGGGTCATGCAATCAGCCCCAGCATTTT	-	once	TRBV3-1/TRBV3-2	TRBJ1-5
CASRGQGAGYTF	TGCGCCAGCAGAGGACAGGGCGCGGGCTACACCTTC	TRBD1	few	TRBV10-2	TRBJ1-2
CASSLSGPAYNSPLHF	TGCGCCAGCAGCTTGAGTGGGCCAGCTTATAATTCACCCCTCCACTTT	-	few	TRBV5-1	TRBJ1-6
CASSQGANQPQHF	TGTGCCAGCAGCCAAGGGGCCAATCAGCCCCAGCATTTT	-	few	TRBV3-1/TRBV3-2	TRBJ1-5
CASSSPGLLSYEQYF	TGTGCCAGCAGCTCGCCGGGACTACTATCCTACGAGCAGTACTTC	TRBD2	-	TRBV27	TRBJ2-7
CASSSETGVSNQPQHF	TGTGCCAGCAGCTCGGAGACAGGGGTTAGCAATCAGCCCCAGCATTTT	TRBD1	-	TRBV7-6	TRBJ1-5
CASSFGTSGTGGETQYF	TGTGCCAGCAGCTTCGGGACTAGCGGTACTGGGGGGGAGACCCAGTACTTC	TRBD2	-	TRBV11-3	TRBJ2-5
CASSPRVTGELFF	TGTGCCAGCAGTCCCAGGGTAACCGGGGAGCTGTTTTTT	-	-	TRBV27	TRBJ2-2
CASSFIKGRLSPLHF	TGTGCCAGCAGCTTTATCAAAGGGCGTCTTTCACCCCTCCACTTT	-	-	TRBV6-5	TRBJ1-6
CASREGYGGVETQYF	TGTGCCAGCAGGGAGGGCTATGGGGGAGTCGAGACCCAGTACTTC	-	-	TRBV2	TRBJ2-5
CASTGRGQRPSYEQYF	TGTGCCAGCACAGGGAGGGGACAGCGACCGTCCTACGAGCAGTACTTC	-	-	TRBV7-9	TRBJ2-7
CASSVRQPQHF	TGTGCCAGCAGCGTTCGACAGCCCCAGCATTTT	-	-	TRBV21-1	TRBJ1-5
CASSQDQGTYNEQFF	TGTGCCAGCAGCCAAGACCAGGGGACCTACAATGAGCAGTTCTTC	-	-	TRBV3-1/TRBV3-2	TRBJ2-1
CASSPRDRFEQYF	TGTGCCAGCTCACCCCGCGACAGGTTCGAGCAGTACTTC	-	few	TRBV18	TRBJ2-7
CASSLLRDTGELFF	TGCGCCAGCAGTCTTTTAAGGGACACCGGGGAGCTGTTTTTT	-	few	TRBV5-1	TRBJ2-2
CASSPPGDSYEQYF	TGTGCCAGCTCACCACCGGGGGACTCCTACGAGCAGTACTTC	-	few	TRBV18	TRBJ2-7
CASSLEGGIGPQHF	TGTGCCAGCAGCTTGGAAGGGGGAATAGGACCCCAGCATTTT	-	-	TRBV5-6	TRBJ1-5
CASSLGGSSYEQYF	TGCGCCAGCAGCCTAGGGGGGAGCTCCTACGAGCAGTACTTC	-	-	TRBV5-1	TRBJ2-7
CASSLRLDSSYEQYF	TGTGCCAGCAGCTTAAGGCTAGATAGCTCCTACGAGCAGTACTTC	-	once	TRBV11-2	TRBJ2-7
CASSPLPMNTEAFF	TGTGCCAGCAGCCCACTACCCATGAACACTGAAGCTTTCTTT	-	few	TRBV9	TRBJ1-1
CASSGSGRAWEQFF	TGTGCCAGCAGCGGCAGCGGGAGGGCCTGGGAGCAGTTCTTC	TRBD2	-	TRBV4-2	TRBJ2-1
CASSRLAGSSYEQYF	TGTGCCAGCAGTCGCTTAGCGGGGAGCTCCTACGAGCAGTACTTC	TRBD2	-	TRBV11-1	TRBJ2-7
CASSVAASYNEQFF	TGTGCCAGCAGTGTAGCGGCCTCCTACAATGAGCAGTTCTTC	-	-	TRBV25-1	TRBJ2-1
CASSLRGRYNEQFF	TGTGCCAGCAGCTTGCGGGGGAGGTACAATGAGCAGTTCTTC	TRBD2	few	TRBV7-8	TRBJ2-1
CASSPGAQRGGNDEQFF	TGCGCCAGCAGCCCCGGGGCCCAGCGGGGGGGCAATGATGAGCAGTTCTTC	TRBD2	-	TRBV4-1	TRBJ2-1
CASSMLRTLNTGELFF	TGTGCCAGCAGTATGCTAAGGACCCTTAACACCGGGGAGCTGTTTTTT	-	few	TRBV5-6	TRBJ2-2
CASSLGQGTYQETQYF	TGTGCCAGCAGCCTAGGACAGGGGACGTACCAAGAGACCCAGTACTTC	TRBD1	-	TRBV3-1/TRBV3-2	TRBJ2-5
CASTLTGTTNEKLFF	TGTGCCAGCACCTTGACCGGGACAACTAATGAAAAACTGTTTTTT	-	few	TRBV5-5	TRBJ1-4
CASSLRSDTQYF	TGTGCCAGCAGCTTGAGGTCAGATACGCAGTATTTT	-	few	TRBV5-4	TRBJ2-3
CASSQMDGANIQYF	TGCGCCAGCAGCCAAATGGACGGGGCCAACATTCAGTACTTC	-	few	TRBV4-3	TRBJ2-4
CASRADRGPNTEAFF	TGTGCCAGCAGAGCAGACAGGGGGCCGAACACTGAAGCTTTCTTT	TRBD1	-	TRBV3-1/TRBV3-2	TRBJ1-1
CASSADTDTQYF	TGTGCCAGCAGTGCCGACACAGATACGCAGTATTTT	-	few	TRBV2	TRBJ2-3
CASSSRGRTGTSQVREQYF	TGTGCCAGCAGCTCCAGGGGACGGACCGGGACTAGCCAAGTTCGCGAGCAGTACTTC	TRBD2	once	TRBV9	TRBJ2-7
CASSLTGVEQFF	TGTGCCAGCAGCCTCACAGGGGTAGAGCAGTTCTTC	TRBD1	-	TRBV27	TRBJ2-1
CASSASSGGADEQFF	TGTGCCAGCAGTGCCTCTAGCGGGGGGGCCGATGAGCAGTTCTTC	TRBD2	once	TRBV6-4	TRBJ2-1
CSVAPRNTGELFF	TGCAGCGTTGCCCCCCGTAACACCGGGGAGCTGTTTTTT	-	-	TRBV29-1	TRBJ2-2
CASNTGGVGTGELFF	TGTGCCAGTAACACAGGGGGCGTGGGCACCGGGGAGCTGTTTTTT	TRBD1	few	TRBV19	TRBJ2-2
CASSTTGDWVYGYTF	TGTGCCAGCAGCACGACAGGGGATTGGGTCTATGGCTACACCTTC	TRBD1	few	TRBV7-2	TRBJ1-2
CASSTGAGEGYTF	TGTGCCAGCTCTACGGGCGCAGGAGAAGGCTACACCTTC	-	-	TRBV18	TRBJ1-2
CASSQGQGGQSETQYF	TGCGCCAGCAGCCAAGGTCAGGGGGGTCAATCGGAGACCCAGTACTTC	-	-	TRBV4-1	TRBJ2-5
CASSPFHREQFF	TGTGCCAGCAGCCCCTTCCATAGGGAGCAGTTCTTC	-	few	TRBV7-2	TRBJ2-1
CASSSIAGLYTDTQYF	TGTGCCAGCAGCTCTATAGCGGGACTTTACACAGATACGCAGTATTTT	TRBD2	-	TRBV5-6	TRBJ2-3
CASSLGSAGSDEQYF	TGTGCCAGCAGCTTAGGTTCGGCAGGATCCGACGAGCAGTACTTC	-	-	TRBV7-2	TRBJ2-7
CASSFFIGTGGSGNTIYF	TGCGCCAGCAGCTTTTTTATTGGGACAGGGGGCTCTGGAAACACCATATATTTT	TRBD1	-	TRBV5-1	TRBJ1-3
CASSPQGAATQETQYF	TGTGCCAGCAGCCCCCAGGGCGCAGCTACTCAAGAGACCCAGTACTTC	-	-	TRBV4-2	TRBJ2-5
CASSLSEDQPQHF	TGTGCCAGCAGTTTATCGGAGGATCAGCCCCAGCATTTT	-	-	TRBV12-3/TRBV12-4	TRBJ1-5
CASSSREGPNEKLFF	TGTGCCAGCAGCTCCCGAGAGGGGCCTAATGAAAAACTGTTTTTT	-	large	TRBV7-8	TRBJ1-4
CASSLGAGNYNEQFF	TGTGCCAGCAGCTTGGGAGCGGGAAACTACAATGAGCAGTTCTTC	TRBD2	-	TRBV5-8	TRBJ2-1
CASSLRQRGNQPQHF	TGTGCCAGTAGTTTAAGACAGAGGGGCAATCAGCCCCAGCATTTT	-	-	TRBV19	TRBJ1-5